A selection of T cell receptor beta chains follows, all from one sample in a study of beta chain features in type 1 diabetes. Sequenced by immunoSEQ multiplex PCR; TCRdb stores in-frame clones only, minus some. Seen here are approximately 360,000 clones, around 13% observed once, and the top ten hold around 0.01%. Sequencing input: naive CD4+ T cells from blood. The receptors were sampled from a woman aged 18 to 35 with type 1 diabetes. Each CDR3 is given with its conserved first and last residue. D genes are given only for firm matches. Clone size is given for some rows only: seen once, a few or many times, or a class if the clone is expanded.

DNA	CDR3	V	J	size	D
TGTGCCAGTAGTCCCGGGGACAGGCCCTTTGGTGGCTACACCTTC	CASSPGDRPFGGYTF	TRBV19	TRBJ1-2	-	TRBD1
TGTGCCAGCAGTTTCCTCGACAGGGCCACCTACGAGCAGTACTTC	CASSFLDRATYEQYF	TRBV11-2	TRBJ2-7	-	TRBD1
TGTGCCAGCAGTTCCCCGGGACAGGGCTACGAGCAGTACTTC	CASSSPGQGYEQYF	TRBV6-5	TRBJ2-7	-	TRBD1
TGTGCCAGTGACACCGGGAGGACCGGGGAGCTGTTTTTT	CASDTGRTGELFF	TRBV2	TRBJ2-2	-	TRBD2
TGTGCCAGCAGGACGTGGGAGGCCGGGGGCTACACCTTC	CASRTWEAGGYTF	TRBV27	TRBJ1-2	few	-
TGCAGTCCCCACGGTTACAATGAGCAGTTCTTC	CSPHGYNEQFF	TRBV20-1	TRBJ2-1	-	-
TGTGCCAGCAGCTCCCCTAGCGGGATGACCGGGGAGCTGTTTTTT	CASSSPSGMTGELFF	TRBV7-9	TRBJ2-2	-	TRBD2
TGTGCCAGCAGGGGACAGGGGAAAAATTCACCCCTCCACTTT	CASRGQGKNSPLHF	TRBV6-5	TRBJ1-6	few	TRBD1
TGTGCCAGCAGCCTTGATGAGGGCGGTCAGCCCCAGCATTTT	CASSLDEGGQPQHF	TRBV5-4	TRBJ1-5	-	-
TGTGCCAGCAGTTCCGGTCCCTTCTACGAGCAGTACTTC	CASSSGPFYEQYF	TRBV28	TRBJ2-7	-	-
TGTGCCAGCAGCGTAGGATGGGGCGAGGCGACAGATACGCAGTATTTT	CASSVGWGEATDTQYF	TRBV9	TRBJ2-3	few	-
TGTGCCAGCACTAGCGGGAGGAGTACCGGGGAGCTGTTTTTT	CASTSGRSTGELFF	TRBV7-9	TRBJ2-2	-	TRBD2
TGTGCCAGCAGCCAAGATCCCAGTTACAATGAGCAGTTCTTC	CASSQDPSYNEQFF	TRBV4-2	TRBJ2-1	few	-
TGCGCCAGCAGCTTGGTTCTAGCCCATGAGCAGTTCTTC	CASSLVLAHEQFF	TRBV5-1	TRBJ2-1	-	-
TGTGCCAGCTCGCTTGGACAGCCAATTAATGAAAAACTGTTTTTT	CASSLGQPINEKLFF	TRBV18	TRBJ1-4	-	-
TGTGCCAGTAGTGACCTCCTCCGAGGGCGAGGGAACTATGGCTACACCTTC	CASSDLLRGRGNYGYTF	TRBV19	TRBJ1-2	few	-
TGTGCCAGCAGCAGCCGGGACAGGGACTATGGCTACACCTTC	CASSSRDRDYGYTF	TRBV5-4	TRBJ1-2	few	TRBD1
TGTGCCAGCAGCTTTACTCGCAATGAGCAGTTCTTC	CASSFTRNEQFF	TRBV7-2	TRBJ2-1	-	-
TGTGCCAGCAGCTTGGAGCGGGGGGGATCAGATACGCAGTATTTT	CASSLERGGSDTQYF	TRBV5-8	TRBJ2-3	-	TRBD2
TGCGCCAGCAGCCAAGATCCGGGCACTGAAGCTTTCTTT	CASSQDPGTEAFF	TRBV4-3	TRBJ1-1	few	-
TGCAGTGCTAGCCACCCAGGGACCCAGTACTTC	CSASHPGTQYF	TRBV20-1	TRBJ2-5	few	-
TGTGCCAGCAGCCCGACAGGAGACAATGAGCAGTTCTTC	CASSPTGDNEQFF	TRBV7-3	TRBJ2-1	-	-
TGTGCCAGCAGTTTATTCCCCGGGGGATACACCGGGGAGCTGTTTTTT	CASSLFPGGYTGELFF	TRBV28	TRBJ2-2	few	-
TGCAGCGGACTGGTGACAGGGGAAGGGGATACGCAGTATTTT	CSGLVTGEGDTQYF	TRBV29-1	TRBJ2-3	few	TRBD1
TGTGCCAGCAGCGTATCCCAGGGTAGGGCCTACGAGCAGTACTTC	CASSVSQGRAYEQYF	TRBV9	TRBJ2-7	-	-
TGTGCCAGCAGGGTTGACAGTGAAGCTTTCTTT	CASRVDSEAFF	TRBV2	TRBJ1-1	-	-
TGCGCCAGCAGCCACACGCCCAAGACTAGCGGGGGATTTCACGAGCAGTACTTC	CASSHTPKTSGGFHEQYF	TRBV4-1	TRBJ2-7	-	TRBD2
TGCAGCGTTGAACAGCGGCTAGCCTACAATGAGCAGTTCTTC	CSVEQRLAYNEQFF	TRBV29-1	TRBJ2-1	few	-
TGCGCCAGCAGTGCGGTTTTCTCCTACGAGCAGTACTTC	CASSAVFSYEQYF	TRBV10-2	TRBJ2-7	few	-
TGTGCCAGCACCCTAGCGGGTACAAACATTCAGTACTTC	CASTLAGTNIQYF	TRBV28	TRBJ2-4	-	TRBD2
TGCAGTGCAGGAGCCTACGAGCAGTACTTC	CSAGAYEQYF	TRBV20-1	TRBJ2-7	-	-
TGTGCCAGTAGTCGCGACAGCAATGAGCAGTTCTTC	CASSRDSNEQFF	TRBV19	TRBJ2-1	few	-
TGTGCCAGCAGCGACCTCAGGGATGAGCAGTTCTTC	CASSDLRDEQFF	TRBV9	TRBJ2-1	-	-
TGTGCCAGCAGTTACGGACTAGGGGAGACCCAGTACTTC	CASSYGLGETQYF	TRBV7-9	TRBJ2-5	-	TRBD2
TGTGCCAGCAGCTTAGGTCCAGGGGTGGGGCAAGAGACCCAGTACTTC	CASSLGPGVGQETQYF	TRBV7-2	TRBJ2-5	few	-
TGTGCCTGGAGTGTCCCCGGGGATACGCAGTATTTT	CAWSVPGDTQYF	TRBV30	TRBJ2-3	-	-
TGCGCCACGGCGGCGGGGACTAGTTTTATTGAGCAGTTCTTC	CATAAGTSFIEQFF	TRBV5-1	TRBJ2-1	few	TRBD2
TGCGCCAGCAGCCAAGGGCAGGGTGTCAACGTCCTGACTTTC	CASSQGQGVNVLTF	TRBV4-1	TRBJ2-6	few	-
TGTGCCAGCAGCTTGCCAGGGTGGACTGAAGCTTTCTTT	CASSLPGWTEAFF	TRBV5-4	TRBJ1-1	few	-